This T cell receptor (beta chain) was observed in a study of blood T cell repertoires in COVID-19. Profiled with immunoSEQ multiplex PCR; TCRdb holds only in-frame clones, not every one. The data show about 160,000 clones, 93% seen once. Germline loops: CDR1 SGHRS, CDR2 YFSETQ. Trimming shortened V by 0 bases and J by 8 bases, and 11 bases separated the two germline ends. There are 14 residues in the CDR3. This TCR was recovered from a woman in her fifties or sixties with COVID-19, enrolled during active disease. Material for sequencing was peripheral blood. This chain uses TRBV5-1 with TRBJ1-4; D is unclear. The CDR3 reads CASSLGGPGEKLFF. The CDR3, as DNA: TGCGCCAGCAGCTTGGGTGGCCCGGGGGAAAAACTGTTTTTT.